This T cell receptor (beta chain) is from a study of T cells in Graves' hyperthyroidism and ophthalmopathy. This clonotype occurred many times. Its antigen is as yet unknown. PBMCs were derived from 10 ml fresh peripheral blood. Amplification targeted TCR beta CDR3 regions from RNA transcripts. Carried out on the TCR CDR3, a first-round RT-PCR used the HTBI primer set. Using its own MiXCR run on the multiplex PCR reads, TCRdb lists one record per CDR3 protein. The repertoire holds roughly 740,000 distinct CDR3 sequences, with less than 20% as singletons. Study observations and caveats: Separation of ophthalmopathy from stable hyperthyroidism was achieved by a 13 V-J model.

Germline V gene lookup returns CDR1 SGHRS and CDR2 YFSETQ. With V trimmed by 5 bases and J by 1 base, 5 bases remained unmatched. The CDR3 has 17 residues. The sequenced material came from blood. This clonotype was sampled from a man in his late teens or twenties with Graves' hyperthyroidism. The rearrangement links TRBV5-1 to TRBJ2-1; TRBD2 agrees at 14 bases. CDR3 DNA: TGCGCCAGCAGTCGGACTAGCGGGAGGTGGTCCTACAATGAGCAGTTCTTC. Translation: CASSRTSGRWSYNEQFF. Variable domain in full (rest from reference TRBV5-1 and TRBJ2-1): KAGVTQTPRYLIKTRGQQVTLSCSPISGHRSVSWYQQTPGQGLQFLFEYFSETQRNKGNFPGRFSGRQFSNSRSEMNVSTLELGDSALYLCASSRTSGRWSYNEQFFGPGTRLTVL.